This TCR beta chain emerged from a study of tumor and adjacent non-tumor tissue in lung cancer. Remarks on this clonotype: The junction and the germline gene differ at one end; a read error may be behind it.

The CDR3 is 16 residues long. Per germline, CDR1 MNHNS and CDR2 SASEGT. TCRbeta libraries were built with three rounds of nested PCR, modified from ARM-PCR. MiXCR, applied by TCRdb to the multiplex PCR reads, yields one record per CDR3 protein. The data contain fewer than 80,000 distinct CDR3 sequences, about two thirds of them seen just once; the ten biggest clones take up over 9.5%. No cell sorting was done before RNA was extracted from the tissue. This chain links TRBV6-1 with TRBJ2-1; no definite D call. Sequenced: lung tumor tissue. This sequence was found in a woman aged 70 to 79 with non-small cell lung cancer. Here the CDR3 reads CASILRAFQLHNEQLF. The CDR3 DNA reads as TGTGCCAGCATTTTACGGGCCTTCCAACTCCACAATGAGCAGCTCTTC.